One TCR beta chain is described in this entry. What it binds is unknown. Germline CDR1 reads SGHRS; CDR2 reads YFSETQ. The CDR3 loop spans 17 amino acids. TCRdb reanalyzed the 5' RACE reads, giving one entry per CDR3 protein sequence and no DNA. Here the sample table reports about 460,000 distinct CDR3 sequences. This record belongs to a study of T cells expressing NK-cell markers. Whole-study results and caveats: In more than 5 donors, dominant CD3+CD56+NKG2C+ clones formed about 1.0-8% of CD8+ cells.

The rearrangement joins TRBV5-1 to TRBJ1-4; TCRdb picks TRBD1, but there is no DNA to check that call. The sequenced sample was blood T cells: a sorted CD56 or NKG2C T cell subset, CD4+ or CD8+ T cells, or bulk PBMC T cells (not recorded which). The origin of this receptor is a woman in her fifties or sixties in good health. CDR3 sequence reads: CASSKEGVVATNEKLFF.